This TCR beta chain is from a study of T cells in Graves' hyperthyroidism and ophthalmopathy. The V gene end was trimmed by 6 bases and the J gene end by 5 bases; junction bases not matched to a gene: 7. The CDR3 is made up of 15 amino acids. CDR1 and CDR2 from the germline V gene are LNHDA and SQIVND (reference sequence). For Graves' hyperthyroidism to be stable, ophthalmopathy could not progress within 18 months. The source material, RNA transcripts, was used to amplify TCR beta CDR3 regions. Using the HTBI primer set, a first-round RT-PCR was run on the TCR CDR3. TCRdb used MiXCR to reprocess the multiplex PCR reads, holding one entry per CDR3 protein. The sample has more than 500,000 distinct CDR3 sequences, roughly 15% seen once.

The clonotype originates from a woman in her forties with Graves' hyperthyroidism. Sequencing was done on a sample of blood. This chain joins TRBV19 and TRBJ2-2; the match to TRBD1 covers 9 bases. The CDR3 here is CASSAQGAGTGELFF. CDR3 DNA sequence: TGTGCCAGTAGCGCACAGGGGGCAGGTACCGGGGAGCTGTTTTTT.